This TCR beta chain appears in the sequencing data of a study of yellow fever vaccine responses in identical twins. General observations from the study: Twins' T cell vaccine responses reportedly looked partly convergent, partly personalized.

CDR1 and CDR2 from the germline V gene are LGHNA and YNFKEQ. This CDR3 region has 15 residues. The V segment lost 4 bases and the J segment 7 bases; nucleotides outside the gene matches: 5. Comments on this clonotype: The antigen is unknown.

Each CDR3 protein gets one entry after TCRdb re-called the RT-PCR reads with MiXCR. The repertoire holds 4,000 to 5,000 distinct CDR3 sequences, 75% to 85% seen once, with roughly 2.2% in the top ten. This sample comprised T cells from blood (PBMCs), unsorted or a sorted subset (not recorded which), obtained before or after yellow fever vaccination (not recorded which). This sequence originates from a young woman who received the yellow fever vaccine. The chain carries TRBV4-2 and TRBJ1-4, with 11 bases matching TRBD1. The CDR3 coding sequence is TGTGCCAGCAGCCCCCGGACAGGGGGCGGTGAAAAACTGTTTTTT. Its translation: CASSPRTGGGEKLFF.